The 25 T cell receptor beta chains below were found in one sample sequenced in a study of shared clonotypes between healthy human individuals. Assay used: immunoSEQ multiplex PCR; TCRdb lists only in-frame clones, some missing. The sample holds fewer than 1.4 million clones, about four fifths seen once. Sequenced: memory CD4+ T cells from PBMCs. Documented subset: CD45RA-negative fraction. The receptors here all came from a man younger than 35 in good health. Some clones in this sample may be carry-over from other donors' samples.

This chain connects TRBV7-2 to TRBJ2-3; tentatively, D is TRBD1 (5 bases). The CDR3 extends over 13 amino acids. The germline V and J ends were trimmed by 1 base and 4 bases, with 6 bases remaining between them. The germline CDR1 and CDR2 sequences are SGHTA and FQGNSA. The CDR3 nucleotides are TGTGCCAGCAGCTTAGGACAGTCAGATACGCAGTATTTT. Translating gives CASSLGQSDTQYF.

As regards this clone: Other DNA sequences in the same sample also yield this CDR3. The chain links TRBV5-1 to TRBJ2-5; D might be TRBD1 or TRBD2, each matching 5 bases. CDR1 is SGHRS and CDR2 is YFSETQ in the germline V gene. The CDR3 is 13 amino acids. V lost 5 bases, J lost 2 bases, and 10 bases lay in between. In DNA form, the CDR3 reads TGCGCCAGCAGTCCGGGGCCTCAAGAGACCCAGTACTTC. Translating gives CASSPGPQETQYF. The full variable domain, completed using reference TRBV5-1 and TRBJ2-5, is KAGVTQTPRYLIKTRGQQVTLSCSPISGHRSVSWYQQTPGQGLQFLFEYFSETQRNKGNFPGRFSGRQFSNSRSEMNVSTLELGDSALYLCASSPGPQETQYFGPGTRLLVL.

Here the CDR3 DNA reads TGTGCCAGCAGCTTTACGGGCAGAAACAATCAGCCCCAGCATTTT. Its protein is CASSFTGRNNQPQHF. V gene TRBV7-2 combines with J gene TRBJ1-5; no firm D call. Germline values: CDR1 SGHTA, CDR2 FQGNSA. V was cut by 3 bases and J by 3 bases, with 12 bases left in between. The CDR3 sequence is 15 residues long.

CDR3 nucleotides: TGTGCCAGCAGGGGTCTGGAGACAGGGCGTATTGAGACCCAGTACTTC. As protein: CASRGLETGRIETQYF. This chain connects TRBV27 to TRBJ2-5, with 7 bases that match TRBD1. This CDR3 region has 16 residues. From germline, CDR1 is MNHEY and CDR2 SMNVEV (reference sequence). The ends lost 6 bases at V and 5 bases at J; junction bases unmatched: 15.

This chain connects TRBV6-5 to TRBJ2-5; 16 nucleotides line up with TRBD2. Germline CDR1 reads MNHEY; CDR2 reads SVGAGI. Unmatched junction bases numbered 1, after V lost 6 bases and J lost 3 bases. The CDR3 consists of 15 residues. The CDR3 spells CASRGLAGGEETQYF. CDR3 DNA sequence: TGTGCCAGCAGGGGACTAGCGGGGGGGGAAGAGACCCAGTACTTC.

The chain joins TRBV7-7 to TRBJ2-5; TRBD1 might be the D (5 bases). The CDR3 is made up of 12 amino acids. Trimming pared 4 bases from V and 7 bases from J, leaving 10 bases between. CDR1 is SSHAT, CDR2 FNYEAQ, per germline (reference sequence). The CDR3 sequence: CASSSDTGTQYF. CDR3 nucleotide sequence: TGTGCCAGCAGCTCGGACACAGGGACCCAGTACTTC. The entire variable domain, with the rest obtained from reference TRBV7-7 and TRBJ2-5, is as follows: GAGVSQSPRYKVTKRGQDVTLRCDPISSHATLYWYQQALGQGPEFLTYFNYEAQPDKSGLPSDRFSAERPEGSISTLTIQRTEQRDSAMYRCASSSDTGTQYFGPGTRLLVL.

As for this clone: With only one base between it and a far larger clone, this is likely a read error. This chain uses TRBV5-4 with TRBJ2-7; TRBD1 is a possible D gene (6 bases). Per the germline V gene, CDR1 is SGHNT and CDR2 is YYREEE (reference sequence). CDR3 length: 15 amino acids. In nucleotides, the CDR3 is TGTGCCAGCAGTCGGTGGGGGACAACCTTCTACGAGCGGTACTTC. This translates into CASSRWGTTFYERYF.

This clone was detected only once. The chain recombines TRBV29-1 with TRBJ2-7; 8 nucleotides align to TRBD2. Germline CDR1 SQVTM, CDR2 ANQGSEA. With V trimmed by 6 bases and J by 0 bases, 7 bases remained unmatched. This CDR3 has 14 amino acids. CDR3 in amino acids: CSVPREGPSYEQYF. CDR3 coding DNA: TGCAGCGTACCCCGGGAGGGTCCCTCCTACGAGCAGTACTTC.

A note on this clone: Additional DNA sequences in this sample encode the identical CDR3. In DNA form, the CDR3 reads TGCAGTGCCAGCAGGGATACGCAGTATTTT. Translated, it gives CSASRDTQYF. This chain links TRBV20-1 with TRBJ2-3; D is ambiguous. The germline gives CDR1 DFQATT, CDR2 SNEGSKA (reference sequence). The CDR3 has 10 residues. Deletions cut 6 bases from V and 6 bases from J, with 7 bases between.

Notes on this clone: Other DNA sequences in this sample translate to the same CDR3. The CDR3 DNA follows: TGTGCCAGCAGCCTCGGGGGGCGCAACACCGGGGAGCTGTTTTTT. This encodes CASSLGGRNTGELFF. The genes are TRBV5-4 and TRBJ2-2; maybe TRBD2 (7 bases). V lost 4 bases and J 2 bases, leaving 12 bases between the germline ends. The germline V gene has CDR1 SGHNT and CDR2 YYREEE (reference sequence). The CDR3 is 15 amino acids. Full variable domain (missing parts from reference TRBV5-4 and TRBJ2-2): ETGVTQSPTHLIKTRGQQVTLRCSSQSGHNTVSWYQQALGQGPQFIFQYYREEENGRGNFPPRFSGLQFPNYSSELNVNALELDDSALYLCASSLGGRNTGELFFGEGSRLTVL.

The chain has TRBV9 and TRBJ2-7; D is undetermined. Trimming pared 1 base from V and 2 bases from J, leaving 13 bases between. This CDR3 region has 15 residues. The germline V gene encodes CDR1 SGDLS and CDR2 YYNGEE. The CDR3 protein is CASSVLSGSAYEQYF. Here the CDR3 DNA reads TGTGCCAGCAGCGTACTTTCCGGCAGCGCCTACGAGCAGTACTTC.

V usage is TRBV9 and J usage is TRBJ2-7, with 14 bases fitting TRBD2. CDR1 SGDLS and CDR2 YYNGEE come from the germline V gene. The CDR3 extends over 18 amino acids. V shed 0 bases, J shed 5 bases, and the junction held 10 bases outside the gene matches. The CDR3 DNA reads as TGTGCCAGCAGCGTAGCCGGGACTAGCGGGAGCAGTCTGCACGAGCAGTACTTC. Its translation: CASSVAGTSGSSLHEQYF.

This chain links TRBV5-4 with TRBJ1-5, with D hard to call. This CDR3 is 17 amino acids long. Per the germline V gene, CDR1 is SGHNT and CDR2 is YYREEE (reference sequence). V gave up 0 bases and J gave up 2 bases, with 15 bases separating them. This CDR3 is CASSLGKGFFGNQPQHF. CDR3 nucleotide sequence: TGTGCCAGCAGCTTGGGAAAAGGGTTTTTCGGCAATCAGCCCCAGCATTTT.

The J gene is TRBJ2-5, the V gene TRBV30; possible D gene TRBD1, 5 bases. The CDR3 loop spans 13 amino acids. Looked up from germline, CDR1 is GTSNPN and CDR2 is SVGIG (reference sequence). V was clipped by 4 bases and J by 5 bases, with 14 bases between them. The chain's CDR3 is CAWNPGLRETQYF. The DNA of the CDR3 is TGTGCCTGGAATCCAGGGCTCCGGGAGACCCAGTACTTC.

This chain joins TRBV29-1 and TRBJ2-7; possibly TRBD1 or TRBD2 for D (5 bases each). Trimming removed 5 bases at V and 0 bases at J, with 14 bases between. Germline V CDR1 and CDR2: SQVTM, ANQGSEA. This CDR3 is 14 amino acids long. CDR3 residues: CSVKRDGSSYEQYF. The DNA of the CDR3 is TGCAGCGTTAAACGGGACGGCTCCTCCTACGAGCAGTACTTC.

The chain joins TRBV5-6 to TRBJ2-5; 7 positions match TRBD1. V was clipped by 3 bases and J by 3 bases; unmatched bases: 8. Germline loops: CDR1 SGHDT, CDR2 YYEEEE. The CDR3 is 15 amino acids. The CDR3 region has the DNA TGTGCCAGCAGCTCCCCCACAGGGGTTGAAGAGACCCAGTACTTC. Translating it yields CASSSPTGVEETQYF.

The chain's CDR3 is CASSEWEGPLDTGELFF. CDR3 bases: TGTGCCAGCAGTGAGTGGGAGGGCCCCCTTGACACCGGGGAGCTGTTTTTT. This sequence joins TRBV6-1 and TRBJ2-2; 7 positions match TRBD2. Germline V lookup: CDR1 MNHNS, CDR2 SASEGT. The CDR3 covers 17 residues. V trimming: 3 bases; J trimming: 3 bases; junction bases outside the gene matches: 10.

J is TRBJ2-5 and V is TRBV9; D remains unclear. V was pared by 3 bases and J by 8 bases, with 11 bases between. Per the germline V gene, CDR1 is SGDLS and CDR2 is YYNGEE. The CDR3 extends over 12 amino acids. CDR3 protein: CASSGAPNTQYF. The CDR3, as DNA: TGTGCCAGCAGCGGAGCCCCCAATACCCAGTACTTC.

The rearrangement joins TRBV7-2 to TRBJ1-2; perhaps TRBD1 as D (5 bases). The CDR3 runs to 14 residues. Germline V gene lookup returns CDR1 SGHTA and CDR2 FQGNSA. V was clipped by 3 bases and J by 5 bases, with 13 bases between them. This chain's CDR3 is CASSFGGRDYGYTF. The CDR3 DNA sequence: TGTGCCAGCAGCTTTGGGGGGAGAGATTATGGCTACACCTTC.

Notes on this clone: Within the sample, other DNA sequences also encode this same CDR3. In DNA, the CDR3 is TGTGCCAGCAGTTTAAGGGGATCCGGGGCCAACGTCCTGACTTTC. Protein product: CASSLRGSGANVLTF. V and J are TRBV28 and TRBJ2-6; maybe TRBD1 (5 bases). This CDR3 region has 15 residues. The germline gives CDR1 MDHEN, CDR2 SYDVKM. Trimming pared 2 bases from V and 4 bases from J, leaving 9 bases between.

The CDR3 DNA sequence: TGCAGCGTTTTTTTGTCAGGGGGCCTCACCTACGAGCAGTACTTC. The encoded protein is CSVFLSGGLTYEQYF. The rearrangement links TRBV29-1 to TRBJ2-7; TRBD1 matches 8 bases. V lost 5 bases to trimming and J lost 2 bases; unmatched junction nucleotides: 11. The CDR3 has 15 amino acids. Germline loops: CDR1 SQVTM, CDR2 ANQGSEA.

The gene calls are TRBV14 and TRBJ2-3, with D perhaps matching TRBD2 (6 bases). Germline-derived CDR1 and CDR2 are SGHDN and FVKESK. Trimming took 4 bases from V and 6 from J, leaving 17 bases between them. This CDR3 has 15 residues. The CDR3 nucleotides are TGTGCCAGCAGCCTTTGGGTCGGGAGTCTGGATACGCAGTATTTT. Amino acids: CASSLWVGSLDTQYF.

The chain couples TRBV5-4 to TRBJ1-6; tentatively, D is TRBD1 (5 bases). The CDR3 runs 14 residues. Trimming removed 3 bases from V and 7 bases from J, with 11 bases in between. Per the germline V gene, CDR1 is SGHNT and CDR2 is YYREEE (reference sequence). The CDR3 DNA reads as TGTGCCAGCAGCTCCGGGGCGTCGAATTCACCCCTCCACTTT. Protein product: CASSSGASNSPLHF.

This clone was recorded a few times. This chain connects TRBV4-2 to TRBJ1-2; D call uncertain. The CDR3 covers 12 residues. Trimming shortened V by 2 bases and J by 8 bases, and 9 bases separated the two germline ends. CDR1 and CDR2 (germline): LGHNA, YNFKEQ. The CDR3 is CASSQLTYGYTF. DNA of the CDR3: TGTGCCAGCAGCCAACTGACATACGGCTACACCTTC.

This rearrangement joins TRBV6-5 to TRBJ1-3; the match to TRBD1 covers 10 bases. The V gene's germline CDR1 is MNHEY and CDR2 SVGAGI. V lost 4 bases and J lost 9; bases outside the gene matches: 9. This CDR3 contains 15 residues. This chain's CDR3 is CASSSRRTGGTTIYF. In nucleotides, the CDR3 is TGTGCCAGCAGTTCGCGCCGGACAGGGGGGACCACCATATATTTT.